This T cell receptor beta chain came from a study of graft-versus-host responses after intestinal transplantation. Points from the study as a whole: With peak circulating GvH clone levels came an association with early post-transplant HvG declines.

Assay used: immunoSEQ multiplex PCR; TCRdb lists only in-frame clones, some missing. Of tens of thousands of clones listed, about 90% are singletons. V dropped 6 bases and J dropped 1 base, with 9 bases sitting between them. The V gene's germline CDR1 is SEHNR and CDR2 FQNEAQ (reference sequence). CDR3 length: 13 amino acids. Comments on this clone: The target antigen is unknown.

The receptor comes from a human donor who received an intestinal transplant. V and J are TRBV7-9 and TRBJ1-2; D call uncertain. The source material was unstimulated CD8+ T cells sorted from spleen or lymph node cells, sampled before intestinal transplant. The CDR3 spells CASSQTDNYGYTF. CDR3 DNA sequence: TGTGCCAGCAGTCAAACAGATAACTATGGCTACACCTTC.